One sample yielded the 7 T cell receptor beta chains listed below, sequenced in a study of Ad26.COV2.S vaccination and SARS-CoV-2 variants. Described treatment: 19 received Ad26.COV2.S at low or high dose, single or two shots; roughly five received placebo; per-sample allocation not given. Sampling happened 63 days after the first vaccine or placebo injection. Produced via immunoSEQ multiplex PCR; TCRdb's table is partial and in-frame only. The repertoire has hundreds of thousands of clones, 80% to 90% of them found once; the top ten carry around 3.5%. The sample was peripheral blood, taken in a trial of Ad26.COV2.S vaccine versus placebo. The receptors originated from a person between 18 and 59 years old who received the Ad26.COV2.S COVID-19 vaccine or a placebo.

The V gene is TRBV6-5, the J gene TRBJ1-1; D not resolved. This CDR3 comprises 14 residues. Germline CDR1 MNHEY, CDR2 SVGAGI. Trimming left V 2 bases short and J 5 bases short, with 12 bases between. This chain's CDR3 is CASSYRPGVTEAFF. CDR3 coding DNA: TGTGCCAGCAGTTACCGCCCCGGGGTTACTGAAGCTTTCTTT.

The chain combines TRBV19 with TRBJ1-6; D uncertain. Germline lookup yields CDR1 LNHDA and CDR2 SQIVND (reference sequence). V gave up 3 bases and J gave up 3 bases, with 9 bases separating them. This CDR3 comprises 15 residues. CDR3 DNA: TGTGCCAGTAGTATTGGGCAGTTCTATAATTCACCCCTCCACTTT. It codes for CASSIGQFYNSPLHF. Filled out from reference TRBV19 and TRBJ1-6, the complete variable domain reads DGGITQSPKYLFRKEGQNVTLSCEQNLNHDAMYWYRQDPGQGLRLIYYSQIVNDFQKGDIAEGYSVSREKKESFPLTVTSAQKNPTAFYLCASSIGQFYNSPLHFGNGTRLTVT.

The rearrangement uses TRBV11-2 and TRBJ1-1; D uncertain. V was clipped by 5 bases and J by 10 bases, with 29 bases between them. Looked up from germline, CDR1 is SGHAT and CDR2 is FQNNGV. The CDR3 is 17 amino acids. The CDR3 bases are TGTGCCAGCAGCAACATTTTTACCGAGGGCCATGGGGATGGAGCTTTCTTT. Translation gives CASSNIFTEGHGDGAFF.

Details on this clone: The sample carries other DNA sequences with the same CDR3. The chain uses TRBV5-6 and TRBJ1-2; a possible D gene is TRBD1 (5 bases). The CDR3 totals 12 residues. Germline assignment: CDR1 SGHDT and CDR2 YYEEEE. Trimming pared 2 bases from V and 5 bases from J, leaving 7 bases between. The CDR3 bases are TGTGCCAGCAGCTTAGGGGCGTATGGCTACACCTTC. This translates into CASSLGAYGYTF. Full variable domain (rest looked up from reference TRBV5-6 and TRBJ1-2): DAGVTQSPTHLIKTRGQQVTLRCSPKSGHDTVSWYQQALGQGPQFIFQYYEEEERQRGNFPDRFSGHQFPNYSSELNVNALLLGDSALYLCASSLGAYGYTFGSGTRLTVV.

CDR3 protein: CASNPLGGYEQYF. The CDR3 coding sequence is TGTGCCAGCAACCCCCTGGGGGGTTACGAGCAGTACTTC. The chain uses TRBV7-2 and TRBJ2-7; possible D gene TRBD2, 6 bases. This CDR3 region has 13 residues. V was trimmed by 7 bases and J by 4 bases, leaving 14 bases between them. Germline V lookup: CDR1 SGHTA, CDR2 FQGNSA.

This clone was recorded many times. The J gene is TRBJ1-4, the V gene TRBV6-1; 11 bases align to TRBD1. V lost 1 base and J lost 11; bases outside the gene matches: 6. Germline values: CDR1 MNHNS, CDR2 SASEGT. The CDR3 contains 15 residues. The CDR3 nucleotides read TGTGCCAGCAGTGAAGAGGGACAGGGGGTTCGGAAACTGTTTTTT. Its protein product is CASSEEGQGVRKLFF.

V usage is TRBV4-2 and J usage is TRBJ2-7, with 11 bases lining up with TRBD1. The V gene's germline CDR1 is LGHNA and CDR2 YNFKEQ. The J segment lost 0 bases and the V segment lost 0 bases, leaving 1 base of the junction unmatched. The CDR3 spans 16 residues. The CDR3 here is CASSQDGTGGSYEQYF. The CDR3 bases are TGTGCCAGCAGCCAAGACGGGACAGGGGGCTCCTACGAGCAGTACTTC.